This T cell receptor (beta chain) was identified during a study of cytomegalovirus exposure and HLA in healthy donors. The sample holds a few counts of this clone. Researchers ran the PCR with 60 Vbeta and 13 Jbeta primers. Assay used: immunoSEQ multiplex PCR; TCRdb lists only in-frame clones, some missing. The sample holds about 120,000 clones; 8% to 10% are singletons and the top ten take roughly 3.1%. Material: PBMCs. The receptor comes from a man aged 25-45 years in good health and CMV-seronegative.

CDR3 coding DNA: TGCGCCAGCAGTGAGTCTAGAGACAGGGTAACCTACGAGCAGTACTTC. It translates to CASSESRDRVTYEQYF. V gene TRBV10-1 combines with J gene TRBJ2-7, with TRBD1 identical over 7 bases. Germline CDR1 and CDR2: WNHNN and SYGVQD (reference sequence). The CDR3 length is 16 residues. V shed 0 bases, J shed 2 bases, and the junction held 7 bases outside the gene matches.